The sequence of this T cell receptor (beta chain) was determined in a study of type 1 and type 2 diabetes patients. Amplification started from genomic DNA. Amplification of the beta chain CDR3 used 30 forward and 13 reverse multiplex primers. TCRdb re-analysed the multiplex PCR reads in MiXCR, keeping a single row per CDR3 protein. Of about 250,000 distinct CDR3 sequences in the sample, approximately 45% were seen once. The length of the CDR3 is 15 residues. The V segment lost 2 bases and the J segment 7 bases; nucleotides outside the gene matches: 10. Germline V gene lookup returns CDR1 GTSNPN and CDR2 SVGIG (reference sequence).

This chain uses TRBV30 with TRBJ2-7; 11 bases are shared with TRBD2. This TCR came from a man between 18 and 29 years old with type 2 diabetes. Sequences were obtained from peripheral blood mononuclear cells (PBMCs). CDR3 residues: CAWSPGLAAQGEQYF. CDR3 in DNA: TGTGCCTGGAGTCCGGGACTAGCGGCTCAGGGGGAGCAGTACTTC. The variable domain in full, with the rest retrieved from reference TRBV30 and TRBJ2-7, is SQTIHQWPATLVQPVGSPLSLECTVEGTSNPNLYWYRQAAGRGLQLLFYSVGIGQISSEVPQNLSASRPQDRQFILSSKKLLLSDSGFYLCAWSPGLAAQGEQYFGPGTRLTVT.